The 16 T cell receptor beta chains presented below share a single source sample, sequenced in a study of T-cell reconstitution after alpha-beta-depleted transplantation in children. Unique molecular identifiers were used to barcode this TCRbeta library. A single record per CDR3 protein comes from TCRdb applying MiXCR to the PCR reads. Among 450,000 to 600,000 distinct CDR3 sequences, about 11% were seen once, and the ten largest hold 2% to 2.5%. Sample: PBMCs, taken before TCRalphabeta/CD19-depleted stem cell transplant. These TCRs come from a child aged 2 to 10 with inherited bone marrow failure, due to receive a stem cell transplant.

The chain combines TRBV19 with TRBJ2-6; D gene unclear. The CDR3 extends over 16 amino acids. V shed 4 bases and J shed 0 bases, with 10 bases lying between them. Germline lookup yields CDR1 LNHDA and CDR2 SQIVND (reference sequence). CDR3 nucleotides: TGTGCCAGTAGTACGACGAGGATCTCTGGGGCCAACGTCCTGACTTTC. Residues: CASSTTRISGANVLTF. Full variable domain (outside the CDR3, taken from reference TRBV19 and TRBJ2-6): DGGITQSPKYLFRKEGQNVTLSCEQNLNHDAMYWYRQDPGQGLRLIYYSQIVNDFQKGDIAEGYSVSREKKESFPLTVTSAQKNPTAFYLCASSTTRISGANVLTFGAGSRLTVL.

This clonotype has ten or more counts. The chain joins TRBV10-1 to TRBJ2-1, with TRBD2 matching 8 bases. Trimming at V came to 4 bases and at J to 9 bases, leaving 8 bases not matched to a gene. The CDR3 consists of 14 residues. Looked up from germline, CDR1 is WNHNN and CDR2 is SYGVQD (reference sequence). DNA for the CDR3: TGCGCCAGCAGTGCCTGGACTAGCCGGGGTGAGCAGTTCTTC. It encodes CASSAWTSRGEQFF.

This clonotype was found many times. The CDR3 sequence is CASSEFRGTEAFF. CDR3 nucleotides: TGTGCCAGCAGTGAATTTAGGGGCACTGAAGCTTTCTTT. The V and J genes are TRBV25-1 and TRBJ1-1; D might be TRBD1 (5 bases). The CDR3 is 13 residues long. From germline, CDR1 is MGHDK and CDR2 SYGVNS. Trimming took off 1 base at V and 4 bases at J, with 7 bases between the two ends.

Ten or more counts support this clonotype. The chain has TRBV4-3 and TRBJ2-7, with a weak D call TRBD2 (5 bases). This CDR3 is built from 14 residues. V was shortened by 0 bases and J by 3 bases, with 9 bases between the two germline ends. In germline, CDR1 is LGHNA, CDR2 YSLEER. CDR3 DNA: TGCGCCAGCAGCCAAGATCCTAGCTACTACGAGCAGTACTTC. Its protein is CASSQDPSYYEQYF.

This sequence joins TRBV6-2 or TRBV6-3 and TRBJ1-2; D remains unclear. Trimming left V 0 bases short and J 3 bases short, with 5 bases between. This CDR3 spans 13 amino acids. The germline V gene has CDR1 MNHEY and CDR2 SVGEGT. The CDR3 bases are TGTGCCAGCAGTTACTCGACGGACTATGGCTACACCTTC. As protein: CASSYSTDYGYTF.

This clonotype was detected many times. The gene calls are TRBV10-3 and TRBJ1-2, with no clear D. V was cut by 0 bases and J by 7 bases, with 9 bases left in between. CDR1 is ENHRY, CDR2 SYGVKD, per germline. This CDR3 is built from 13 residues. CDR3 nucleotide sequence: TGTGCCATCAGTGAGTCACCGTCCTCTGGCTACACCTTC. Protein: CAISESPSSGYTF.

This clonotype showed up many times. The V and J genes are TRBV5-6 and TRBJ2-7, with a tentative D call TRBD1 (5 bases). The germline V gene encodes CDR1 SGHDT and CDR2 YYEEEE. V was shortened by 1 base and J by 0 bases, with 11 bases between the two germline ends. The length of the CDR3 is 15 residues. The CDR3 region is CASSLRQPSSYEQYF. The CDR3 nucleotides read TGTGCCAGCAGCTTGAGACAGCCCAGCTCCTACGAGCAGTACTTC.

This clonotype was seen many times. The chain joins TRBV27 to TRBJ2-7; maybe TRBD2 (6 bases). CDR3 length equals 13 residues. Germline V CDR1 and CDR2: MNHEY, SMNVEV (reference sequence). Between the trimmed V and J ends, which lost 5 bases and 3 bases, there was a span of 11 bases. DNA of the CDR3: TGTGCCAGCAGTGAGGGACTGAACTACGAGCAGTACTTC. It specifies CASSEGLNYEQYF.

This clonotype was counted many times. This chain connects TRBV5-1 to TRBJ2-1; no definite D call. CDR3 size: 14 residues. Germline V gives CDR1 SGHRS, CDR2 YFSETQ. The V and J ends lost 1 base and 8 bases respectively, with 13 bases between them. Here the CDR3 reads CASSLRVGLDEQFF. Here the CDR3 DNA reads TGCGCCAGCAGCTTGCGAGTGGGTTTGGATGAGCAGTTCTTC. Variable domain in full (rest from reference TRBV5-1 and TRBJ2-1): KAGVTQTPRYLIKTRGQQVTLSCSPISGHRSVSWYQQTPGQGLQFLFEYFSETQRNKGNFPGRFSGRQFSNSRSEMNVSTLELGDSALYLCASSLRVGLDEQFFGPGTRLTVL.

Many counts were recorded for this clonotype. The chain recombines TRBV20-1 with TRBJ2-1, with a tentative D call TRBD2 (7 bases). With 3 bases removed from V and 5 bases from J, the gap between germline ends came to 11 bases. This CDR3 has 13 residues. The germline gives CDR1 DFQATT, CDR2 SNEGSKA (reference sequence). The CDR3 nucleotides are TGCAGTGCTAGGGGGGGGGCAGACAATGAGCAGTTCTTC. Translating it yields CSARGGADNEQFF.

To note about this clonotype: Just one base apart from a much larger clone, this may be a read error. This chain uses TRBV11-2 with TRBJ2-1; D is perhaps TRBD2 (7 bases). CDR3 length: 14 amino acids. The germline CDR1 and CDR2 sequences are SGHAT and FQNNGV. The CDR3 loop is CASTLLGRDNEQLF. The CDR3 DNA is TGTGCCAGCACCCTCCTGGGGAGGGACAATGAGCAGCTCTTC.

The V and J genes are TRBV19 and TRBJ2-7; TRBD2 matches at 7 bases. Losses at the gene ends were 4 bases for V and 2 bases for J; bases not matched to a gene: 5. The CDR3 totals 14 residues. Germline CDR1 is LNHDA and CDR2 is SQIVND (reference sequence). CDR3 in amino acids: CASSTGEGAYEQYF. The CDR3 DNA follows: TGTGCCAGTAGTACGGGGGAGGGCGCCTACGAGCAGTACTTC.

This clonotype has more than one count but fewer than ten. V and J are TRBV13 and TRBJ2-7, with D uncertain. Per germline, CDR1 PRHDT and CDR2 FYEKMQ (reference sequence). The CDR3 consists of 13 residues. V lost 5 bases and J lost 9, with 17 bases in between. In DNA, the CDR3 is TGTGCCAGCAGCCCAGGTAGTCCTACGTGGCAGTACTTC. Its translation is CASSPGSPTWQYF.

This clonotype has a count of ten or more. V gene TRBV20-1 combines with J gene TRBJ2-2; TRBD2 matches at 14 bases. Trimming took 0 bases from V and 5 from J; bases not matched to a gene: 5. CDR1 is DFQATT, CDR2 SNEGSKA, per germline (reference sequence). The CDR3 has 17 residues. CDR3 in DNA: TGCAGTGCTAGAGATGGGACTAGCGGGAGAGGTACCGGGGAGCTGTTTTTT. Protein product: CSARDGTSGRGTGELFF.

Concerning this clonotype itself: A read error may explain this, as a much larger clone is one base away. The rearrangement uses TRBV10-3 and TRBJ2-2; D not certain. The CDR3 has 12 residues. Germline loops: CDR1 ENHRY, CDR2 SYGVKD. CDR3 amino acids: CATRATNGQLFF. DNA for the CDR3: TGTGCCACCCGGGCAACCAACGGGCAGCTGTTTTTT.

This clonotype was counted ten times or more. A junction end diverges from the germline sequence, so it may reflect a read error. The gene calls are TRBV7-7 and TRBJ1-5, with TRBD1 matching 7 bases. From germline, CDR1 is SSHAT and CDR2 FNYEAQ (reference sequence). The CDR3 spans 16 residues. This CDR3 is CASSLGGRRYNQPQHF. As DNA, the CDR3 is TGTGCTAGCAGCTTAGGGGGCAGGAGGTACAATCAGCCCCAGCATTTT.